This T cell receptor (beta chain) emerged from a study of Ad26.COV2.S vaccination and SARS-CoV-2 variants. Whole-study context: As a participant in COV1001, the donor was in the Ad26.COV2.S trial arm. The study, taken as a whole, reports: Among vaccine recipients, spike-specific TCR breadth exceeded that of placebo recipients.

This CDR3 comprises 15 residues. Germline V lookup: CDR1 MNHNS, CDR2 SASEGT. Specified treatment: over 15 received Ad26.COV2.S at low or high dose, single or two shots; about 5 received placebo; per-sample allocation not given. Specimens were obtained on day 63 following the first vaccine or placebo injection. With regard to this clone: Its antigen is unknown. One end of the junction is discordant with germline, which a read error may explain.

Some clones are missing from TCRdb's copy, which holds only in-frame ones; the method was immunoSEQ multiplex PCR. The table lists approximately 300,000 clones, 86% of them singletons. The chain recombines TRBV6-1 with TRBJ1-3, with 9 nucleotides matching TRBD1. This specimen was peripheral blood, taken in a trial of Ad26.COV2.S vaccine versus placebo. This receptor was obtained from a person between 18 and 65 years old who received the Ad26.COV2.S COVID-19 vaccine or a placebo. The CDR3 DNA reads as TGTGCCAGCAGAGAAGCCGGGACAGGGGGAAACACCATATATTTT. Residues: CASREAGTGGNTIYF.